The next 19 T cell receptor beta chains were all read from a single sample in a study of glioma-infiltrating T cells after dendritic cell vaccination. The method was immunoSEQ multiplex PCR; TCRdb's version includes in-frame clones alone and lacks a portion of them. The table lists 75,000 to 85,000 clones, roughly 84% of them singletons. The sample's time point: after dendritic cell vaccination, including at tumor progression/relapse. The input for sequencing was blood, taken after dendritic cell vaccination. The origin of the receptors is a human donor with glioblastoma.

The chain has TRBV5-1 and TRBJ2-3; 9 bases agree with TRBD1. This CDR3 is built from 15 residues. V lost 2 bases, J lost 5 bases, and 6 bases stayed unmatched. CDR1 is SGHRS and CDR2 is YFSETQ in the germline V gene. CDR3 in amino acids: CASSFNRGRGDTQYF. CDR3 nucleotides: TGCGCCAGCAGCTTCAACAGGGGGCGCGGAGATACGCAGTATTTT.

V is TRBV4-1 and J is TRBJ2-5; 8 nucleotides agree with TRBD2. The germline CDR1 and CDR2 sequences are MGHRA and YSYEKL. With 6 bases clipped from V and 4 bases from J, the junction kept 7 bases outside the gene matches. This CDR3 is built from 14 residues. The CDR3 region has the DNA TGCGCCAGCAGTTTAATAGCGGGACCAGAGACCCAGTACTTC. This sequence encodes CASSLIAGPETQYF.

CDR3 region: CASSSIAGGPTDTQYF. For the CDR3, the DNA is TGTGCCAGCAGTTCCATAGCGGGGGGACCCACAGATACGCAGTATTTT. The J gene is TRBJ2-3, the V gene TRBV6-7, with 10 bases lining up with TRBD2. TRBV6-7 falls under the ORF class, with uncertain function. The CDR3 spans 16 residues. V was pared by 4 bases and J by 2 bases, with 6 bases of the junction left unmatched.

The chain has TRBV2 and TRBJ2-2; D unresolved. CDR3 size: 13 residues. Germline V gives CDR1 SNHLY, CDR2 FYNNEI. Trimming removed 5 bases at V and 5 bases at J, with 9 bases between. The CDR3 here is CASSPWATGELFF. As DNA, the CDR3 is TGTGCCAGCAGTCCATGGGCTACCGGGGAGCTGTTTTTT.

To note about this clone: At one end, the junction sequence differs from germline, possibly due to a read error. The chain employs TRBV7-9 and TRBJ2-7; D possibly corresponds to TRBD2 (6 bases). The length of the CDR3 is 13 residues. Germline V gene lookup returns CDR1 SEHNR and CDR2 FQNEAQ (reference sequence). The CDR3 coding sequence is TGTGCCAGCACCTTATGGGGGGTCGACGAGCAGTACTTC. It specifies CASTLWGVDEQYF.

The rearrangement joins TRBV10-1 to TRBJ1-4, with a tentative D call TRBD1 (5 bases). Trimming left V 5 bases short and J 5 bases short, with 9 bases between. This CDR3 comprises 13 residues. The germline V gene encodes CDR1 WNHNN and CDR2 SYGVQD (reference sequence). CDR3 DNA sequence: TGCGCCAGCAGTCGAGACAGCAATGAAAAACTGTTTTTT. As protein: CASSRDSNEKLFF.

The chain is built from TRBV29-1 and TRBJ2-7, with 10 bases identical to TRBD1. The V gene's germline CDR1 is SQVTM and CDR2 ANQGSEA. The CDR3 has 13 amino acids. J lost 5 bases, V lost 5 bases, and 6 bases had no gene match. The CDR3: CSVIRDRGNEQYF. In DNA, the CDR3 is TGCAGCGTTATCCGGGACAGGGGTAACGAGCAGTACTTC.

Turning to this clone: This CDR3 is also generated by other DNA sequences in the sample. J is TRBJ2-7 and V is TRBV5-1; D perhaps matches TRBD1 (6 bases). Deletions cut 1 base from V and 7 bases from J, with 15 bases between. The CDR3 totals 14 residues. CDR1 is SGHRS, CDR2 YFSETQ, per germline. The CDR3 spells CASSLYKQGYEQYF. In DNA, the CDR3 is TGCGCCAGCAGCTTGTACAAACAGGGATATGAGCAGTACTTC. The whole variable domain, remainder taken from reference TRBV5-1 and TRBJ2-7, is KAGVTQTPRYLIKTRGQQVTLSCSPISGHRSVSWYQQTPGQGLQFLFEYFSETQRNKGNFPGRFSGRQFSNSRSEMNVSTLELGDSALYLCASSLYKQGYEQYFGPGTRLTVT.

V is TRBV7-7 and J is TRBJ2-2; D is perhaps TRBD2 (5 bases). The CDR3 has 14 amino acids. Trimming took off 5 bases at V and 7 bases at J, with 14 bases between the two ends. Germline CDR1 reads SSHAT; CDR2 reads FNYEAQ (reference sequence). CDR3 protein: CASSPLSGGGELFF. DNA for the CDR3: TGTGCCAGCAGCCCCCTGTCCGGAGGCGGGGAGCTGTTTTTT. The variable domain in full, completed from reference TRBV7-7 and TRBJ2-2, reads GAGVSQSPRYKVTKRGQDVTLRCDPISSHATLYWYQQALGQGPEFLTYFNYEAQPDKSGLPSDRFSAERPEGSISTLTIQRTEQRDSAMYRCASSPLSGGGELFFGEGSRLTVL.

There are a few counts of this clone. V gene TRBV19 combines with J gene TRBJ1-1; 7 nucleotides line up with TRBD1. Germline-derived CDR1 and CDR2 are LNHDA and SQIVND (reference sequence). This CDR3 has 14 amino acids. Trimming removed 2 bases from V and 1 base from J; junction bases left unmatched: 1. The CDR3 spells CASSIQGGNTEAFF. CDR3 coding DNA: TGTGCCAGTAGTATACAGGGGGGGAACACTGAAGCTTTCTTT.

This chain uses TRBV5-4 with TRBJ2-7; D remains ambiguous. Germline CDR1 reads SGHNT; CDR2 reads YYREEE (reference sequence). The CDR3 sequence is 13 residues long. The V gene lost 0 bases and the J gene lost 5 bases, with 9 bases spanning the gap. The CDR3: CASSLDSVNEQYF. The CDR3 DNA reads TGTGCCAGCAGCTTGGATTCGGTTAACGAGCAGTACTTC.

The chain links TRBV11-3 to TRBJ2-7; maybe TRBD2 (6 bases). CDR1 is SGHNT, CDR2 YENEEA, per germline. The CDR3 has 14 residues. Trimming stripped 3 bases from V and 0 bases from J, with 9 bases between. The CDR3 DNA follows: TGTGCCAGCAGCTTCTCTAGCGTCTCCTACGAGCAGTACTTC. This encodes CASSFSSVSYEQYF.

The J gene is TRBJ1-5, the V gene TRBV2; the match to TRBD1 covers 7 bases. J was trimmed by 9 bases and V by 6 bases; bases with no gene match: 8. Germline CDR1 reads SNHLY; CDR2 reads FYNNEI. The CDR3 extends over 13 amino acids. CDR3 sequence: CASREQGSGPQHF. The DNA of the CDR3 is TGTGCCAGCAGGGAACAGGGGAGTGGGCCCCAGCATTTT.

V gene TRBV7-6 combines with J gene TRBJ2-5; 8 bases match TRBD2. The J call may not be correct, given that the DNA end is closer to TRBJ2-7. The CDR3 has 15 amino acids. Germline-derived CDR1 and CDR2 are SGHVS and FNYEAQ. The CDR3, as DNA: TGTGCCAGCAGCCCTCGGGAGGGGAGCTCCTACGAGCAGTACTTC. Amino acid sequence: CASSPREGSSYEQYF.

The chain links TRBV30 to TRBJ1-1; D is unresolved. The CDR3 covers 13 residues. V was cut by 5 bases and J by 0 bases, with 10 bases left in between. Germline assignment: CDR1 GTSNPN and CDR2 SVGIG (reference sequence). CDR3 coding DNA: TGTGCCTGGGCCAAGGGAGTGAACACTGAAGCTTTCTTT. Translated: CAWAKGVNTEAFF.

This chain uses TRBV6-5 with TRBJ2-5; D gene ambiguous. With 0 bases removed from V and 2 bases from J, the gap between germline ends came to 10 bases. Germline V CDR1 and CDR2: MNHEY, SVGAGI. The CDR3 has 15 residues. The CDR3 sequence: CASSYSVPLQETQYF. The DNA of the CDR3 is TGTGCCAGCAGTTACTCCGTGCCCCTACAAGAGACCCAGTACTTC.

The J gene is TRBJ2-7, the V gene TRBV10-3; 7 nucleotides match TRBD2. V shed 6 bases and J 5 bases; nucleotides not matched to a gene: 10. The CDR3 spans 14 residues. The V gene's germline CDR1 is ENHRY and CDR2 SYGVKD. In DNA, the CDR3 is TGTGCCATCAGGGGGGGAGGGGCGGCTCACGAGCAGTACTTC. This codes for CAIRGGGAAHEQYF.

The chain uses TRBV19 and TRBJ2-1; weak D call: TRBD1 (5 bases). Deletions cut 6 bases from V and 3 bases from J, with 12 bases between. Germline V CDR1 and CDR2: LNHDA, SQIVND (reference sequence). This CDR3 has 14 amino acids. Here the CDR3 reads CASREQVSYNEQFF. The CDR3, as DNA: TGTGCCAGTAGGGAACAGGTTAGCTACAATGAGCAGTTCTTC.

The CDR3 spells CASSSGQGAYEQYF. CDR3 sequence (DNA): TGTGCCAGCAGCTCGGGACAGGGTGCCTACGAGCAGTACTTC. V and J are TRBV11-2 and TRBJ2-7; 9 nucleotides match TRBD1. This CDR3 is built from 14 residues. V shed 4 bases and J 2 bases; nucleotides not matched to a gene: 3. Germline V gene lookup returns CDR1 SGHAT and CDR2 FQNNGV. Full variable domain (missing parts from reference TRBV11-2 and TRBJ2-7): EAGVAQSPRYKIIEKRQSVAFWCNPISGHATLYWYQQILGQGPKLLIQFQNNGVVDDSQLPKDRFSAERLKGVDSTLKIQPAKLEDSAVYLCASSSGQGAYEQYFGPGTRLTVT.